The source of this TCR beta chain is a study of blood T cell repertoires in COVID-19. About the study: Samples representing acute and convalescent COVID-19 were sourced from the United States, Italy and Spain. PBMCs, B-cell-depleted T cells, or T cells were the source of the cDNA or gDNA that made up the material.

In the original processing: Amplification from reference gene primers served as the basis for estimated nucleated cell counts. Clones were sequenced by immunoSEQ multiplex PCR, and TCRdb holds only the in-frame ones, with some missing. D and trimming come from the DNA, and the V and J calls and clone size come from that table. The profile shows some 260,000 clones, about four fifths of them singletons. The CDR3 has 15 residues. Germline CDR1 ENHRY, CDR2 SYGVKD. V was trimmed by 8 bases and J by 0 bases, leaving 14 bases between them. Sequencing was performed on peripheral blood. The source of this sequence is a woman younger than 30 with acute or convalescent COVID-19. The chain couples TRBV10-3 to TRBJ2-1; D is possibly TRBD2 (5 bases). CDR3 in DNA: TGTGCCATCCGGCGGAGCGGTAGCTCCTACAATGAGCAGTTCTTC. Residues: CAIRRSGSSYNEQFF.